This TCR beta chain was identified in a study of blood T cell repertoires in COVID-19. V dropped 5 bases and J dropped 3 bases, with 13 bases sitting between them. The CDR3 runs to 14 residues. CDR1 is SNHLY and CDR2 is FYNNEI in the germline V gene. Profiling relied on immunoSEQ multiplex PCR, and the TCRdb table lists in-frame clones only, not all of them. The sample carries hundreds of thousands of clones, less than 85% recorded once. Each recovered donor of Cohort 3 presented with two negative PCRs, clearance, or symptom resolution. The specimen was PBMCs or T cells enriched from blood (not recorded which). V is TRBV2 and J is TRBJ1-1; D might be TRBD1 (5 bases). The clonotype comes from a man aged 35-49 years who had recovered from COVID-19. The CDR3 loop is CASSQGRGDTEAFF. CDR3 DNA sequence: TGTGCCAGCAGTCAAGGAAGGGGTGACACTGAAGCTTTCTTT.